The 21 T cell receptor beta chains in this list originate from one sample, sequenced in a study of blood T cell repertoires in COVID-19. Clones were sequenced by immunoSEQ multiplex PCR, and TCRdb holds only the in-frame ones, with some missing. Of around 150,000 clones in the sample, about 88% were seen once. Sequencing input: peripheral blood. These receptors came from a man aged 18-30 years with acute or convalescent COVID-19.

The chain carries TRBV19 and TRBJ2-5; TRBD1 agrees at 10 bases. The CDR3 has 13 residues. After removal of 8 bases from V and 5 bases from J, the junction contained 5 bases not matched to a gene. Germline-derived CDR1 and CDR2 are LNHDA and SQIVND (reference sequence). The chain's CDR3 is CASATGGWETQYF. The CDR3 nucleotides are TGTGCCAGTGCGACAGGGGGCTGGGAGACCCAGTACTTC. The full variable domain, rest sourced from reference TRBV19 and TRBJ2-5, is DGGITQSPKYLFRKEGQNVTLSCEQNLNHDAMYWYRQDPGQGLRLIYYSQIVNDFQKGDIAEGYSVSREKKESFPLTVTSAQKNPTAFYLCASATGGWETQYFGPGTRLLVL.

This clone has more than one count but fewer than ten. The rearrangement links TRBV7-8 to TRBJ1-6, with 9 positions matching TRBD1. The length of the CDR3 is 15 residues. J gave up 6 bases and V 10 bases, and 10 bases lay outside the gene matches. Looked up from germline, CDR1 is SGHVS and CDR2 is FQNEAQ. The CDR3 here is CATVGDRATNSPLHF. CDR3 in DNA: TGTGCCACGGTAGGGGACAGGGCTACTAATTCACCCCTCCACTTT.

CDR3 nucleotides: TGTGCCAGTAGCCCACAGGGGGCAACTGAAGCTTTCTTT. The encoded protein is CASSPQGATEAFF. J is TRBJ1-1 and V is TRBV19; TRBD1 matches at 9 bases. Looked up from germline, CDR1 is LNHDA and CDR2 is SQIVND (reference sequence). V trimming: 6 bases; J trimming: 5 bases; junction bases outside the gene matches: 4. The length of the CDR3 is 13 residues.

This sequence joins TRBV7-9 and TRBJ1-5; D perhaps matches TRBD1 (5 bases). V dropped 5 bases and J dropped 0 bases, with 11 bases sitting between them. The CDR3 has 15 amino acids. Germline V gives CDR1 SEHNR, CDR2 FQNEAQ (reference sequence). Here the CDR3 DNA reads TGTGCCAGCAGCCCCGAAGGGGATAGCAATCAGCCCCAGCATTTT. Protein: CASSPEGDSNQPQHF.

The rearrangement joins TRBV27 to TRBJ2-1, with 9 bases aligning to TRBD2. This CDR3 is 16 amino acids long. The ends lost 4 bases at V and 6 bases at J; junction bases unmatched: 10. Per germline, CDR1 MNHEY and CDR2 SMNVEV (reference sequence). The CDR3 region is CASSSLAGAFFNEQFF. DNA of the CDR3: TGTGCCAGCAGTTCCTTAGCGGGGGCCTTTTTCAATGAGCAGTTCTTC.

The rearrangement joins TRBV19 to TRBJ2-1; 9 nucleotides align to TRBD2. With V trimmed by 7 bases and J by 6 bases, 10 bases remained unmatched. The germline V gene has CDR1 LNHDA and CDR2 SQIVND (reference sequence). The CDR3 is made up of 15 amino acids. The CDR3 loop reads CASTQRGSGGNEQFF. Here the CDR3 DNA reads TGTGCCAGTACCCAACGGGGTAGCGGGGGCAATGAGCAGTTCTTC. Supplemented by reference TRBV19 and TRBJ2-1, the full variable domain reads DGGITQSPKYLFRKEGQNVTLSCEQNLNHDAMYWYRQDPGQGLRLIYYSQIVNDFQKGDIAEGYSVSREKKESFPLTVTSAQKNPTAFYLCASTQRGSGGNEQFFGPGTRLTVL.

The rearrangement joins TRBV2 to TRBJ2-2; 7 positions match TRBD2. This CDR3 comprises 14 residues. The V segment lost 7 bases and the J segment 7 bases; nucleotides outside the gene matches: 9. Germline V gene lookup returns CDR1 SNHLY and CDR2 FYNNEI. CDR3 amino acids: CASNEERGFGELFF. The CDR3 DNA reads TGTGCCAGCAATGAGGAGCGGGGTTTCGGGGAGCTGTTTTTT.

This rearrangement joins TRBV13 to TRBJ2-2; D remains ambiguous. The CDR3 loop spans 15 amino acids. V lost 3 bases, J lost 0 bases, and 8 bases lay in between. Germline V CDR1 and CDR2: PRHDT, FYEKMQ (reference sequence). CDR3 loop: CASSLNTTNTGELFF. As DNA, the CDR3 is TGTGCCAGCAGCTTGAACACAACGAACACCGGGGAGCTGTTTTTT.

J is TRBJ2-6 and V is TRBV28; D remains ambiguous. Germline V gene sequence: CDR1 MDHEN, CDR2 SYDVKM. V was trimmed by 6 bases and J by 0 bases, leaving 12 bases between them. The CDR3 length is 16 residues. The CDR3 sequence: CASRYTDSSGANVLTF. CDR3 in DNA: TGTGCCAGCAGATACACAGATAGCTCTGGGGCCAACGTCCTGACTTTC.

The chain is built from TRBV5-1 and TRBJ1-1; the D is unclear. Germline V CDR1 and CDR2: SGHRS, YFSETQ. V lost 0 bases, J lost 5 bases, and 11 bases lay in between. This CDR3 spans 14 amino acids. The CDR3 DNA reads as TGCGCCAGCAGCTTGGGTAGAAAGACTACTGAAGCTTTCTTT. Protein product: CASSLGRKTTEAFF.

This clone was observed a single time. This rearrangement joins TRBV6-5 to TRBJ2-7, with TRBD1 identical over 7 bases. This CDR3 spans 13 amino acids. CDR1 is MNHEY and CDR2 is SVGAGI in the germline V gene. After removal of 6 bases from V and 5 bases from J, the junction contained 7 bases not matched to a gene. CDR3 nucleotides: TGTGCCAGCAGCAGACAGGGCATCAACGAGCAGTACTTC. Its protein is CASSRQGINEQYF.

V gene TRBV7-8 combines with J gene TRBJ2-1, with a weak D call TRBD2 (5 bases). CDR3 length: 13 residues. The germline gives CDR1 SGHVS, CDR2 FQNEAQ. Trimming removed 4 bases from V and 7 bases from J, with 11 bases in between. The CDR3, as DNA: TGTGCCAGCAGCTCGAGGACTGGTAATGAGCAGTTCTTC. Its translation: CASSSRTGNEQFF.

V gene TRBV6-5 combines with J gene TRBJ1-2, with D uncertain. Germline loops: CDR1 MNHEY, CDR2 SVGAGI. This CDR3 is built from 14 residues. V lost 8 bases and J 6 bases, leaving 19 bases between the germline ends. The CDR3 protein is CASEEGWRADGYTF. As DNA, the CDR3 is TGTGCCAGCGAAGAAGGTTGGCGGGCGGATGGCTACACCTTC.

The chain carries TRBV6-1 and TRBJ2-7; D is unclear. Germline lookup yields CDR1 MNHNS and CDR2 SASEGT. The CDR3 covers 15 residues. V shed 2 bases and J shed 4 bases, with 15 bases lying between them. CDR3 nucleotides: TGTGCCAGCAGTGAACTCCGTACCGCGGTGTACGAGCAGTACTTC. The encoded protein is CASSELRTAVYEQYF.

The J gene is TRBJ1-1, the V gene TRBV9; a possible D gene is TRBD1 (5 bases). V gave up 0 bases and J gave up 1 base, with 7 bases separating them. The length of the CDR3 is 14 residues. Looked up from germline, CDR1 is SGDLS and CDR2 is YYNGEE. The CDR3 region has the DNA TGTGCCAGCAGCGTAGTCGGACAGAACACTGAAGCTTTCTTT. It specifies CASSVVGQNTEAFF.

This clone was seen once. This chain connects TRBV6-5 to TRBJ2-3, with D possibly matching TRBD1 (6 bases). V was shortened by 6 bases and J by 2 bases, with 12 bases between the two germline ends. The CDR3 totals 14 residues. Germline CDR1 and CDR2: MNHEY and SVGAGI. The CDR3, as DNA: TGTGCCAGCAGACAGGGTCAAACCACAGATACGCAGTATTTT. Residues: CASRQGQTTDTQYF.

This clone has just one count. The chain couples TRBV19 to TRBJ1-1; D not certain. Trimming removed 5 bases at V and 2 bases at J, with 9 bases between. CDR1 is LNHDA, CDR2 SQIVND, per germline (reference sequence). CDR3 size: 13 residues. Written as DNA, the CDR3 is TGTGCCAGTAGTGTCAAGCTAAACACTGAAGCTTTCTTT. Its translation is CASSVKLNTEAFF. Using reference TRBV19 and TRBJ1-1 for the parts outside the CDR3, the full variable domain is DGGITQSPKYLFRKEGQNVTLSCEQNLNHDAMYWYRQDPGQGLRLIYYSQIVNDFQKGDIAEGYSVSREKKESFPLTVTSAQKNPTAFYLCASSVKLNTEAFFGQGTRLTVV.

This clone was seen a single time. This chain uses TRBV5-4 with TRBJ2-1, with TRBD2 as a possible D gene (7 bases). Trimming stripped 6 bases from V and 6 bases from J, with 25 bases between. Germline loops: CDR1 SGHNT, CDR2 YYREEE (reference sequence). The CDR3 extends over 17 amino acids. The CDR3 bases are TGTGCCAGCACCACCCGGGGAGGGGGGTCTCCTGGCAATGAGCAGTTCTTC. As protein: CASTTRGGGSPGNEQFF.

The rearrangement links TRBV5-1 to TRBJ2-2; 7 nucleotides line up with TRBD1. CDR3 size: 16 residues. Trimming removed 0 bases from V and 3 bases from J; junction bases left unmatched: 5. CDR1 and CDR2 from the germline V gene are SGHRS and YFSETQ. The CDR3 spells CASSLDTGVDTGELFF. CDR3 nucleotide sequence: TGCGCCAGCAGCTTGGATACAGGGGTCGACACCGGGGAGCTGTTTTTT.

CDR3 amino acids: CARSLDPRQGSSYNSPLHF. The CDR3 DNA reads TGTGCCAGAAGCTTGGATCCACGGCAGGGGAGCTCCTATAATTCACCCCTCCACTTT. The chain links TRBV5-3 to TRBJ1-6; D possibly corresponds to TRBD1 (6 bases). TRBV5-3 is placed among ORFs of uncertain function. The CDR3 spans 19 residues. Trimming pared 0 bases from V and 0 bases from J, leaving 16 bases between.

This clone occurred a few times. The rearrangement joins TRBV11-3 to TRBJ1-1; D gene uncertain. The CDR3 contains 13 residues. Germline values: CDR1 SGHNT, CDR2 YENEEA. V was shortened by 0 bases and J by 3 bases, with 5 bases between the two germline ends. CDR3 sequence: CASSLDSDTEAFF. The CDR3 region has the DNA TGTGCCAGCAGCTTAGACAGTGACACTGAAGCTTTCTTT. The full variable domain, rest sourced from reference TRBV11-3 and TRBJ1-1, is EAGVVQSPRYKIIEKKQPVAFWCNPISGHNTLYWYLQNLGQGPELLIRYENEEAVDDSQLPKDRFSAERLKGVDSTLKIQPAELGDSAVYLCASSLDSDTEAFFGQGTRLTVV.